A selection of T cell receptor beta chains follows, all from one sample in a study of T cell changes during pregnancy in multiple sclerosis. Sequenced by immunoSEQ multiplex PCR; TCRdb stores in-frame clones only, minus some. This table has fewer than 35,000 clones, around 93% appearing once. Specimen: CD4+ T cells from peripheral blood mononuclear cells, collected after pregnancy. These receptors were obtained from a female donor with multiple sclerosis, enrolled in a pregnancy study. Both conserved end residues are part of each CDR3. A D gene is named only where the DNA matches it firmly.

TRBD1,TRBV4-1,TRBJ1-1,CASSRGTGNTEAFF
TRBD1,TRBV5-6,TRBJ1-4,CASSFIGQGEKLFF
TRBD2,TRBV5-1,TRBJ2-4,CASSNGGSKNIQYF
.,TRBV4-3,TRBJ1-2,CASSQVSAGGYTF
TRBD2,TRBV5-5,TRBJ2-5,CASSRGGGLASETQYF
.,TRBV7-7,TRBJ2-7,CASSLQGSEQYF
TRBD2,TRBV7-2,TRBJ2-3,CASSSRAGADTQYF
.,TRBV5-4,TRBJ1-1,CASSLGAGLNTEAFF
TRBD1,TRBV6-4,TRBJ2-1,CASSAGTGGYNEQFF
.,TRBV4-2,TRBJ1-5,CASSQVTGDQPQHF
TRBD1,TRBV29-1,TRBJ1-6,CSARTGVENSPLHF
.,TRBV5-1,TRBJ2-7,CASSLNRFRAYEQYF
.,TRBV5-1,TRBJ1-3,CASRQTGISGNTIYF
TRBD1,TRBV27,TRBJ1-2,CASSGQGAYGYTF
TRBD1,TRBV30,TRBJ1-1,CACRQGEIENTEAFF
TRBD1,TRBV18,TRBJ1-5,CASSPGPGGNSNQPQHF
TRBD1,TRBV7-2,TRBJ2-5,CASRPPGQGETQYF
.,TRBV9,TRBJ1-4,CTSSVDRTNEKLFF
.,TRBV16,TRBJ1-2,CASSQSSAGPYGYTF
TRBD1,TRBV6-5,TRBJ1-4,CASSRDRGKLFF
.,TRBV6-4,TRBJ1-1,CASSVEHMNTEAFF
TRBD1,TRBV30,TRBJ1-6,CAWSVLQGANSPLHF
.,TRBV30,TRBJ1-5,CAWSVVERNQPQHF
.,TRBV2,TRBJ2-2,CASSDSGIGGELFF
.,TRBV7-9,TRBJ1-1,CASSLVGGNTEAFF
.,TRBV5-1,TRBJ2-5,CASSFGEEKTQYF
.,TRBV18,TRBJ2-2,CASSPRPGSKDTGELFF
TRBD2,TRBV30,TRBJ2-1,CAWRGSGRLEQFF
TRBD1,TRBV15,TRBJ1-2,CATSYRTGEEGYTF
TRBD1,TRBV19,TRBJ2-6,CASSKTGGIGANVLTF
.,TRBV30,TRBJ2-1,CAWSVRPRREFF
.,TRBV7-9,TRBJ2-3,CASSRLTGTDTQYF
.,TRBV29-1,TRBJ1-2,CSVEKTERNGYTF
.,TRBV7-2,TRBJ1-1,CASSFTGDTEAFF
TRBD1,TRBV5-6,TRBJ2-7,CASSRYGQGTYEQYF
.,TRBV5-1,TRBJ1-2,CASSLPTDGKAHVDYGYTF
TRBD2,TRBV5-1,TRBJ2-4,CASSLAGLAGGPSKNIQYF
.,TRBV6-5,TRBJ1-5,CASQGHGGQPQHF
.,TRBV11-2,TRBJ1-2,CASSLTVSIYGYTF
TRBD1,TRBV9,TRBJ2-5,CASSAYRGQETQYF
.,TRBV18,TRBJ1-2,CASSPVEGTNYGYTF
.,TRBV5-6,TRBJ2-3,CASSFVRGSVGTDTQYF
TRBD1,TRBV19,TRBJ2-7,CASSRDSAYEQYF
.,TRBV6-5,TRBJ1-2,CASSFGRVGYGYTF
TRBD1,TRBV2,TRBJ2-1,CASTWQGAGDEQFF
.,TRBV25-1,TRBJ1-1,CASSRHLDTEAFF
.,TRBV6-5,TRBJ1-1,CATTGETETEAFF
.,TRBV2,TRBJ2-2,CASSEVGASTGELFF
.,TRBV7-2,TRBJ1-6,CASSPYREPSSPLHF
.,TRBV18,TRBJ1-3,CASSPDSSGNTIYF